This T cell receptor beta chain was captured by sequencing in a study of cytomegalovirus exposure and HLA in healthy donors (dated by TCRdb to the late 2010s). Background for the entire study: According to an earlier analysis of around 600 of the donors, some 180 million T cells yielded 120 million or so unique TCR beta sequences and about 280 Gb of sequence data. The study profiled the T cell repertoires of 666 subjects by immunosequencing and related them to cytomegalovirus serostatus. Rather than using new phenotypic data, the later analysis identified candidate immune exposures from TCR beta sequences and from how often those sequences occurred across donors. Among the roughly 400 genotyped donors, approximately 77% belonged to the genetic ancestry cluster associated with self-reported Caucasian donors. Every repertoire in the discovery cohort had been generated on one and the same sequencing platform. Across 300 to 400 genotyped donors of the cohort, an average of approximately 220,000 unique TCR beta nucleotide sequences per donor were sequenced, and approximately 17% of those sequences were non-productive. HLA typing included class I and class II loci at four-digit resolution. An early release covering about 600 HLA-typed donors comprised about 300 gigabases of sequencing data and tens of millions of unique TCR sequences. An earlier analysis of 587 of the donors applied high-throughput TCR beta sequencing to assess whether each TCR beta V gene segment acted as functional or pseudogenic. A later analysis re-analyzed previously published TCR beta repertoires from several hundred donors and added high-resolution HLA genotyping to study TCR occurrence patterns. High-throughput TCR immunosequencing, statistical association of individual TCRs with disease status, and machine learning were combined to predict cytomegalovirus infection status. Because of strong linkage in the cohort, a handful of DR-DQ haplotypes were treated as single units for association and clustering. Besides the first cohort of more than 650 subjects, a separate validation cohort made up of 120 different subjects was used. Donor age, sex, ethnicity and CMV serostatus were compiled together with the repertoire data. In a later genetic analysis, genome-wide SNP genotypes for about 55% of the roughly 700 donors were used, and that subset was treated as a discovery cohort. Typing coverage differed by locus: A, B, C, DRB1 and DQB1 were typed in about 620-640 donors, DQA1 in 500 to 550, DPA1 in some 570, and DPB1 in roughly 450. The study was designed to test whether signatures of past pathogen exposure could be identified by cataloging public T cell receptors.

Here is what the overall study found, with its caveats: According to a later analysis, TCR association rates differed among HLA loci, with DRB1 alleles showing the most associated TCRs and HLA-C alleles showing the fewest. A group of highly shared sequence variants was considered likely to be a technical artifact of the sequencing pipeline. Broadly in line with IMGT annotations, most TCR beta V segments showed up in productive rearrangements about 90% or about 30% of the time in an earlier analysis of some 590 of the donors. In a later analysis, HLA-associated TCR beta chains showed more clonal expansion and lower generation probabilities than non-associated chains that were equally common. According to the authors, the approach could potentially be generalized to other disease states and immunological phenotypes. Because counts were too low, 15 to 20 rarely observed V segments, including chromosome 9 orphons, were excluded from the earlier analysis of 500 to 700 of the donors. According to a later analysis, parvovirus B19, influenza, CMV and Epstein-Barr virus appeared linked to several top co-occurrence clusters. Because some donors lacked HLA typing at each locus, the association tests relied only on the typed subset. Specific HLA alleles were associated with 15,000 to 20,000 TCR beta sequences at a false discovery rate of 0.05 in a later analysis. The study gave a list of 150 to 200 TCR beta chains associated with cytomegalovirus. Most CMV-associated TCR beta chains appeared to be HLA-restricted in a later analysis, and the HLA associations seemed to be driven largely by CMV exposure. Most TCR sequences were seen in very few donors, while some public TCRs were found in many individuals. In vitro tests confirmed that a few of the cytomegalovirus-associated TCR beta chains recognize cytomegalovirus antigens. A further reported finding was that TCR beta sequences accurately predicted the HLA-A and HLA-B alleles for most subjects in the first cohort. Compared with the 666-donor mean, donors in an Asian-associated ancestry cluster had fewer N-insertions in productive TCRs, according to a later genetic analysis. Cytomegalovirus status was reported to be diagnosed by the classifier with high specificity and sensitivity in both the original and validation cohorts. The 87-base-pair reads could not distinguish some IMGT-functional V segments, including TRBV6-2 and TRBV6-3, so those segments were excluded. Linkage disequilibrium might explain the correlated functional status among segregating V segments, but an unknown experimental factor could not be ruled out. Strong co-occurrence of HLA alleles, especially DR and DQ, made assigning TCR associations to individual alleles difficult. CMV serostatus was the only immune exposure information available for the cohort. This cohort had only TCR beta chains sequenced, and the lack of alpha or paired-chain data limited which features could be detected. V-gene and J-gene trimming of TCR beta chains was associated with a missense DCLRE1C variant in a later genetic analysis, and the association was replicated in an independent cohort. The presence/absence analyses assumed that sequencing depth was roughly uniform across donors, and that assumption may not be true.

The cohort was made up of roughly 670 healthy bone marrow donors. Cohort members were all nominally healthy when sampled, although unrecorded immune exposures were likely present. The donor tested CMV seropositive and was one of the 289 seropositive cohort members. Every donor gave a peripheral blood sample, and the peripheral blood mononuclear cells from that sample were used for TCR beta sequencing. The Qiagen DNeasy Blood Extraction Kit was used to extract genomic DNA from the blood cell samples. Library prep was done by the immunoSEQ multiplex PCR assay. A mixture of 60 forward primers for TCR Vbeta segments and 13 reverse primers for TCR Jbeta segments was used in the multiplex PCR. Amplification of the CDR3 region of rearranged TCR beta genes was performed with a multiplex PCR assay on genomic DNA. The amplified TCR beta libraries were sequenced on the Illumina HiSeq System as 87-base-pair reads. Per the source publication's procedure: A later analysis counted about 80 million unique TCR beta chains across the 666 repertoires, and 9 million to 14 million of these chains were shared by at least two donors. Raw reads were error-corrected and collapsed into unique sequences with a nearest-neighbor algorithm that merged closely related sequences to remove PCR and sequencing errors. To assign V, D and J gene segments, CDR3 sequences were aligned to IMGT reference sequences. For a sequence to be retained, a match of at least six nucleotides was required to both a V gene segment and a J gene segment. A rearrangement was called productive if the CDR3 had no stop codons and remained in frame with V and J, and every other rearrangement was called non-productive. CDR3 was defined by IMGT convention, running from the second conserved V-encoded cysteine to the conserved J-encoded phenylalanine. Sequences without an unambiguous match to a single V gene segment were excluded from the earlier analysis of almost 600 of the donors. In an earlier analysis of approximately 560 of the donors, a V segment was called functional when productive rearrangements were above 56.7%, and segregating when the standard deviation between donors exceeded 5%. A statistical classification framework was built for diagnosing cytomegalovirus status from the catalog of TCR beta chain sequences. In a later analysis, TCR nucleotide sequences were compared against IMGT/GENE-DB human TR gene sequences so that V and J genes could be assigned. In a later analysis, CDR3 sequences and most-parsimonious VDJ recombination scenarios were assigned using the TCRdist pipeline. In a later analysis, each TCR beta chain was defined by its CDR3 amino acid sequence together with its V-gene family, and reads without a unique V-gene family were excluded. A later analysis removed 500 to 650 highly shared, low-generation-probability nucleotide sequences to deal with suspected cross-contamination and a sequencing artifact. In a later analysis, a clonal expansion index for each public chain was calculated from normalized within-repertoire ranks of inferred template counts. In a later analysis, generation probabilities were computed with a VDJ recombination model fitted to out-of-frame rearrangements, and the resulting probabilities were checked against IGoR. In a later analysis, TCR-TCR, TCR-HLA and TCR-CMV co-occurrence was scored with hypergeometric tests, and a repertoire-size bias correction was applied to TCR pairs. False discovery rates were estimated in a later analysis by permuting HLA or CMV assignments 20 times. In a later analysis, co-occurring TCRs were grouped with DBSCAN, and TCRdist sequence similarity was added when clustering was performed within HLA-allele-positive subsets. Repertoires with fewer than 30,000 or more than 120,000 public chains were left out of co-occurrence clustering, as were about 5 repertoires with anomalous nucleotide sharing. Entries here come from immuneACCESS through TCRdb and include only in-frame sequences with V and J called. Some clones fail to appear in such tables; in the studies checked, an unresolved V gene covers under half of the shortfall, and the cause of the remainder is unknown. V and J calls plus clone size are reproduced from that table; the DNA served to infer D and trimming. The sample table on file contains about 33,000 clones. More than 3.5% of the sample lies in the top ten.

For this clone: No cognate antigen has been identified for it.

V is shortened by 0 bases, J by 6 bases, and the region joining them spans 9 bases. CDR1 and CDR2 were assigned from the germline V gene as SGDLS and YYNGEE. The CDR3 measures 14 amino acids from cysteine to phenylalanine. Of the read, only the CDR3 DNA is kept; its 42 bases are in frame from base 1. Sequenced material: PBMCs. The receptor comes from a middle-aged woman in good health and CMV-seropositive. Recombination connected TRBV9 to TRBJ2-2; a confident D gene designation cannot be given. CDR3 reads: CASSVAPLAGELFF. Here is the DNA: TGTGCCAGCAGCGTAGCTCCGTTAGCCGGGGAGCTGTTTTTT.